This is a list of T cell receptor beta chains from one sample in a study of OX40 agonist ivuxolimab in advanced cancers. Repertoires were generated with immunoSEQ multiplex PCR, while TCRdb's copy carries only in-frame clones and drops some. The sample comprises around 60,000 clones, about 87% of which are singletons, and over 2.5% rests with the top ten. Sequenced here: CD4+ or CD8+ T cells sorted from blood, sampled in a trial of the OX40 agonist ivuxolimab. These receptors were taken from an adult with an advanced solid tumor such as melanoma, head and neck, liver or kidney cancer. Each CDR3 is given with its conserved first and last residue. The D gene is left open where the match is weak. Not all rows give a size; the values are once, few, many and, for expanded clones, a class.

clone_size d_call j_call v_call cdr3_nt cdr3_aa
NA NA TRBJ1-5 TRBV29-1 TGCAGCGTTGCGTGGGACGGATCAAATCAGCCCCAGCATTTT CSVAWDGSNQPQHF
NA NA TRBJ2-7 TRBV10-3 TGTGCCATCGGGGCCGGTCAGGGGCTTTTCTACGAGCAGTACTTC CAIGAGQGLFYEQYF
once TRBD2 TRBJ2-3 TRBV4-2 TGTGCCAGCAGCCAGGAAGAGAGCGGGAGTATGACAGATACGCAGTATTTT CASSQEESGSMTDTQYF
few TRBD1 TRBJ1-2 TRBV27 TGTGCCAGCCGATCACAGGGGACGGGTGGCTACACCTTC CASRSQGTGGYTF
NA NA TRBJ1-5 TRBV2 TGTGCCAGCAGAGAGAATACAGGGAGTTATCAGCCCCAGCATTTT CASRENTGSYQPQHF
NA NA TRBJ1-1 TRBV7-2 TGTGCCAGCAGCTTTGACAGAGGATATGAAGCTTTCTTT CASSFDRGYEAFF
NA TRBD1 TRBJ2-3 TRBV2 TGTGCCAGCCTCGGACAGGGCAAGATAGATACGCAGTATTTT CASLGQGKIDTQYF
NA TRBD2 TRBJ2-7 TRBV28 TGTGCCAGCGCCCCGGTGCCTAGCGGATCCTACGAGCAGTACTTC CASAPVPSGSYEQYF
NA NA TRBJ2-5 TRBV7-9 TGTGCCAGCAGCGCCGGAGATATCGGCGAGACCCAGTACTTC CASSAGDIGETQYF
NA NA TRBJ1-2 TRBV5-1 TGCGCCAGCAACCGACAGTGGGGCTACACCTTC CASNRQWGYTF
NA NA TRBJ2-1 TRBV5-1 TGCGCCAGCACCCCCTTATGGGCGGTTAAGATATACAATGAGCAGTTCTTC CASTPLWAVKIYNEQFF
NA TRBD2 TRBJ2-6 TRBV6-1 TGTGCCAGCAGTGTAAGCGGGGCTGGGGCCAACGTCCTGACTTTC CASSVSGAGANVLTF
NA NA TRBJ1-2 TRBV25-1 TGTGCCAGTCCAGGGAAGGAGGGGGTGAGGGTCTATGGCTACACCTTC CASPGKEGVRVYGYTF
NA TRBD1 TRBJ2-7 TRBV28 TGTGCCAGCAGTGGAGCCGGGACAGGGGACTACGAGCAGTACTTC CASSGAGTGDYEQYF
NA NA TRBJ1-2 TRBV6-1 TGTGCCAGCAGAGACTCTTCGGGGGCGGATGGCTACACCTTC CASRDSSGADGYTF
NA TRBD1 TRBJ2-1 TRBV19 TGTGCCAGTAGTCGCCAGGGGGCTACCTACAATGAGCAGTTCTTC CASSRQGATYNEQFF
NA NA TRBJ2-3 TRBV5-1 TGCGCCAGCAGACAGGGCAGCACAGATACGCAGTATTTT CASRQGSTDTQYF
NA TRBD1 TRBJ2-1 TRBV2 TGTGCCAGCGATGGACAGGCGGACAGGAGGCAGTTCTTC CASDGQADRRQFF
NA TRBD2 TRBJ2-7 TRBV20-1 TGCAGTGGAGCGGGGCAGGCCGAGCAGTACTTC CSGAGQAEQYF
NA NA TRBJ2-3 TRBV7-2 TGTGCCAGCAGCTTATTAGATACGCAGTATTTT CASSLLDTQYF
NA NA TRBJ2-7 TRBV28 TGTGCCAGCAGTTTTTACAACGACTACGAGCAGTACTTC CASSFYNDYEQYF
NA TRBD2 TRBJ2-3 TRBV28 TGTGCCAGCAGTCCGGGGACTAGCGGGGGAGATACGCAGTATTTT CASSPGTSGGDTQYF
NA TRBD1 TRBJ2-7 TRBV18 TGTGCCAGCTCACCAAGGACAGGGGGCCCCTACGAGCAGTACTTC CASSPRTGGPYEQYF
NA NA TRBJ1-2 TRBV5-6 TGTGCCAGCAGCGGTGTCGGACTGACAGTTAACTATGGCTACACCTTC CASSGVGLTVNYGYTF
NA NA TRBJ2-5 TRBV10-3 TGTGCCATCAGTGGTCCAGCAGAGACCCAGTACTTC CAISGPAETQYF
NA NA TRBJ2-4 TRBV19 TGTGCCAGTAGTTTGACCCTAGCCAAAAACATTCAGTACTTC CASSLTLAKNIQYF
NA NA TRBJ2-3 TRBV7-9 TGTGCCAGCAGCTTATACAGCACAGATACGCAGTATTTT CASSLYSTDTQYF
NA TRBD1 TRBJ2-7 TRBV7-2 TGTGCCAGCAGCACTGGACAGGGGACAATAAACGAGCAGTACTTC CASSTGQGTINEQYF
NA NA TRBJ1-1 TRBV6-1 TGTGCCAGCAGTGGAGTCGGTAATAAAGCTTTCTTT CASSGVGNKAFF
NA TRBD1 TRBJ1-1 TRBV6-1 TGTGCCAGCAGTGTTCAGTGGACAGGGGGCACTGAAGCTTTCTTT CASSVQWTGGTEAFF
NA TRBD1 TRBJ2-7 TRBV6-1 TGTGCCAGCAGTGAAGCGGGACAGAGCTCGAGGTATCTCGGCTACGAGCAGTACTTC CASSEAGQSSRYLGYEQYF
NA TRBD1 TRBJ2-5 TRBV11-3 TGTGCCAGCAGCCAGGGACAGCAAGAGACCCAGTACTTC CASSQGQQETQYF
NA TRBD1 TRBJ1-2 TRBV5-1 TGCGCCAGCAGCATCTCCGGGACAGGGGCCTATGGCTACACCTTC CASSISGTGAYGYTF
few NA TRBJ2-5 TRBV2 TGTGCCAGCAGCGGGACAACGTACCAAGAGACCCAGTACTTC CASSGTTYQETQYF
NA TRBD1 TRBJ1-2 TRBV6-4 TGTGCCAGCAGATATAGAGCCGGGACAGGGGGATATGGCTACACCTTC CASRYRAGTGGYGYTF
NA NA TRBJ1-4 TRBV28 TGTGCCAGCATGGGCAGTCCAAATGAAAAACTGTTTTTT CASMGSPNEKLFF
NA TRBD1 TRBJ1-2 TRBV18 TGTGCCAGCTCACCAACTGACAGGGCCCGCGACTATGGCTACACCTTC CASSPTDRARDYGYTF